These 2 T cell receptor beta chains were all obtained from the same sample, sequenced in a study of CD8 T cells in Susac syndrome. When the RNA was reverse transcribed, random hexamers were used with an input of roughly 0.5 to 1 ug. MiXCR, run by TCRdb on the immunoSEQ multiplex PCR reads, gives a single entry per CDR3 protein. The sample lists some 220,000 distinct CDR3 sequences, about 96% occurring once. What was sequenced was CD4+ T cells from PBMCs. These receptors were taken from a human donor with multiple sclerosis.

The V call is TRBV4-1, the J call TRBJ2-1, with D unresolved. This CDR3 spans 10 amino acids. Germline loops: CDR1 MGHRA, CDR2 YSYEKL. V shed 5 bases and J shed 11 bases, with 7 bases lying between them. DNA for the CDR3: TGCGCCAGCAGCAAGCTGAAGCAGTTCTTC. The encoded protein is CASSKLKQFF.

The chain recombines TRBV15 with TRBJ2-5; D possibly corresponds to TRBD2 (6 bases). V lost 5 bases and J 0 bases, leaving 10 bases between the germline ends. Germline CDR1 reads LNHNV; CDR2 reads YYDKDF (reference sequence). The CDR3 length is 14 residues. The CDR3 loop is CATSAGWNQETQYF. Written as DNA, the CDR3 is TGTGCCACCAGCGCGGGGTGGAACCAAGAGACCCAGTACTTC. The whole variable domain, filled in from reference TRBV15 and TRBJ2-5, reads DAMVIQNPRYQVTQFGKPVTLSCSQTLNHNVMYWYQQKSSQAPKLLFHYYDKDFNNEADTPDNFQSRRPNTSFCFLDIRSPGLGDTAMYLCATSAGWNQETQYFGPGTRLLVL.